This paragraph covers one TCR beta chain sequence. These data originate in a study of blood T cell repertoires in COVID-19. Assay: immunoSEQ multiplex PCR; the TCRdb copy retains only in-frame clones and omits some. The table has 200,000 to 250,000 clones, more than 70% seen once. With 0 bases clipped from V and 3 bases from J, the junction kept 5 bases outside the gene matches. CDR3 size: 19 residues. In germline, CDR1 is KGHSH, CDR2 LQKENI. The V and J genes are TRBV18 and TRBJ2-1; TRBD2 aligns across 16 bases. The source is a human donor in a cohort sampled during active COVID-19. Sequencing was done on a sample of peripheral blood. CDR3 sequence: CASSPPGLAGGVLYNEQFF. The CDR3 DNA sequence: TGTGCCAGCTCACCACCGGGACTAGCGGGAGGGGTACTCTACAATGAGCAGTTCTTC.